Listed here is a single T cell receptor beta chain. Its matching antigen is unknown. V shed 5 bases, J shed 5 bases, and the junction held 15 bases outside the gene matches. The CDR3 spans 18 residues. Germline values: CDR1 SGHDN, CDR2 FVKESK. The sample belongs to a study of a mutant IDH1 vaccine in newly diagnosed glioma. Documented time point: week 11, during vaccination. Mutant IDH1 20-mer peptide, at 300 ug, made up each vaccine dose, with topical imiquimod. The table came from immunoSEQ multiplex PCR; TCRdb's copy has only in-frame clones and leaves some out. Among 95,000 to 120,000 clones listed, around 90% were seen once.

The specimen was PBMCs, collected from a glioma patient whose treatment included an IDH1 peptide vaccine. This chain links TRBV14 with TRBJ2-5; 12 positions agree with TRBD2. The sequence was collected from a woman aged 45-60 years with glioma. CDR3 sequence reads: CASSTLPASGRAWETQYF. In DNA form, the CDR3 reads TGTGCCAGCAGCACCCTCCCCGCTAGCGGGAGGGCCTGGGAGACCCAGTACTTC.